What follows are 32 T cell receptor beta chains derived from one specimen sequenced in a study of identical twins. TCRdb reprocessed the 5' RACE reads via MiXCR and lists one record per CDR3 protein. The sample carries roughly 1.6 million distinct CDR3 sequences, less than 40% recorded once. Sequencing was done on a sample of cord blood. These receptors were obtained from a newborn girl in good health.

J is TRBJ1-4 and V is TRBV6-1, with a possible D match to TRBD1 (5 bases). Germline CDR1 and CDR2: MNHNS and SASEGT. The ends were cut back, 6 bases at V and 5 bases at J, with 10 bases in the middle. The CDR3 runs 13 residues. CDR3 amino acids: CASRTAPNEKLFF. DNA of the CDR3: TGTGCCAGCAGGACAGCCCCAAATGAAAAACTGTTTTTT.

The rearrangement joins TRBV6-5 to TRBJ1-2; D is possibly TRBD1 (5 bases). V lost 7 bases and J lost 5, with 14 bases in between. Per germline, CDR1 MNHEY and CDR2 SVGAGI. This CDR3 is built from 13 residues. This CDR3 is CASKEDSYYGYTF. CDR3 DNA: TGTGCCAGCAAGGAAGACAGCTATTATGGCTACACCTTC.

This clonotype was detected a few times. The V gene is TRBV7-9, the J gene TRBJ2-5; D is possibly TRBD2 (7 bases). The CDR3 is 15 amino acids. V was cut by 5 bases and J by 4 bases, with 17 bases left in between. Germline V gene lookup returns CDR1 SEHNR and CDR2 FQNEAQ (reference sequence). DNA of the CDR3: TGTGCCAGCAGCCCTCGGGGGGCGCTGGGAGAGACCCAGTACTTC. Its protein product is CASSPRGALGETQYF.

The chain joins TRBV5-6 to TRBJ1-4; no clear D gene. CDR3 size: 13 residues. The V end was cut by 2 bases, the J end by 4 bases, with 6 bases between. Per the germline V gene, CDR1 is SGHDT and CDR2 is YYEEEE. CDR3 sequence (DNA): TGTGCCAGCAGCTTCATATTTAATGAAAAACTGTTTTTT. Translating gives CASSFIFNEKLFF. Full variable domain (rest looked up from reference TRBV5-6 and TRBJ1-4): DAGVTQSPTHLIKTRGQQVTLRCSPKSGHDTVSWYQQALGQGPQFIFQYYEEEERQRGNFPDRFSGHQFPNYSSELNVNALLLGDSALYLCASSFIFNEKLFFGSGTQLSVL.

The chain carries TRBV16 and TRBJ1-6; possible D gene TRBD1, 5 bases. Germline CDR1 reads KGHSY; CDR2 reads FQNENV. This CDR3 has 14 residues. V was clipped by 0 bases and J by 11 bases, with 11 bases between them. CDR3 amino acids: CASSQSVGGTPLHF. The CDR3 region has the DNA TGTGCCAGCAGCCAATCGGTCGGGGGGACACCCCTCCACTTT.

The CDR3, as DNA: TGTGCCAGCAGGGGACTAGCGGGAGATACGGTTGACATCTACAATGAGCAGTTCTTC. It translates to CASRGLAGDTVDIYNEQFF. V gene TRBV12-3 or TRBV12-4 combines with J gene TRBJ2-1, with 14 bases that match TRBD2. V was pared by 6 bases and J by 3 bases, with 13 bases of the junction left unmatched. The CDR3 extends over 19 amino acids.

The V gene is TRBV10-3, the J gene TRBJ2-7; 8 bases fit TRBD2. The CDR3 has 14 residues. CDR1 and CDR2 (germline): ENHRY, SYGVKD. In nucleotides, the CDR3 is TGTACGGCATCAGGCGGGGGGTCCTCCTACGAGCAGTACTTC. Translation: CTASGGGSSYEQYF.

This sequence joins TRBV20-1 and TRBJ2-5; the match to TRBD2 covers 9 bases. Germline V gene sequence: CDR1 DFQATT, CDR2 SNEGSKA (reference sequence). There are 15 residues in the CDR3. Unmatched junction bases numbered 8, after V lost 3 bases and J lost 3 bases. The CDR3 bases are TGCAGTGCTAGGGTGGGTAGCGGGGGAGAAGAGACCCAGTACTTC. This encodes CSARVGSGGEETQYF.

This chain links TRBV27 with TRBJ2-2, with 9 bases that match TRBD2. CDR1 and CDR2 (germline): MNHEY, SMNVEV (reference sequence). CDR3 length: 16 residues. Unmatched junction bases numbered 7, after V lost 4 bases and J lost 4 bases. The CDR3 loop is CASSSGIAGATGELFF. In DNA, the CDR3 is TGTGCCAGCAGTTCCGGAATAGCGGGAGCCACCGGGGAGCTGTTTTTT.

This sequence joins TRBV5-1 and TRBJ2-3, with D possibly matching TRBD2 (6 bases). The V and J ends lost 2 bases and 4 bases respectively, with 11 bases between them. This CDR3 contains 14 residues. Germline V CDR1 and CDR2: SGHRS, YFSETQ. As DNA, the CDR3 is TGCGCCAGCAGCTTTGTCTGGGGGGCAGATACGCAGTATTTT. This sequence encodes CASSFVWGADTQYF.

The chain combines TRBV28 with TRBJ1-5, with D perhaps matching TRBD1 (5 bases). CDR3 length: 15 amino acids. Looked up from germline, CDR1 is MDHEN and CDR2 is SYDVKM. Deletions cut 6 bases from V and 8 bases from J, with 20 bases between. This CDR3 reads CASSVGDSPRKPQHF. The CDR3 DNA reads as TGTGCCAGCAGCGTTGGGGACTCCCCTCGGAAGCCCCAGCATTTT.

The chain couples TRBV4-1 to TRBJ2-1, with D perhaps matching TRBD1 (5 bases). Trimming pared 6 bases from V and 4 bases from J, leaving 10 bases between. This CDR3 spans 13 amino acids. Germline loops: CDR1 MGHRA, CDR2 YSYEKL. The CDR3 sequence: CASRGVGYNEQFF. In DNA form, the CDR3 reads TGCGCCAGCAGAGGGGTTGGATACAATGAGCAGTTCTTC.

This sequence joins TRBV20-1 and TRBJ1-2, with 7 bases aligning to TRBD1. V dropped 5 bases and J dropped 4; count of bases not matched to a gene: 10. The CDR3 runs to 14 residues. Germline lookup yields CDR1 DFQATT and CDR2 SNEGSKA (reference sequence). CDR3 in amino acids: CSARGGDRAYGYTF. CDR3 DNA: TGCAGTGCTCGGGGGGGAGACAGGGCCTATGGCTACACCTTC.

The sample holds a few counts of this clonotype. The chain uses TRBV20-1 and TRBJ2-3; D not certain. Germline V lookup: CDR1 DFQATT, CDR2 SNEGSKA (reference sequence). This CDR3 has 14 residues. With 3 bases removed from V and 1 base from J, the gap between germline ends came to 11 bases. CDR3 protein: CSARLWVGTDTQYF. CDR3 bases: TGCAGTGCTAGGTTGTGGGTTGGCACAGATACGCAGTATTTT.

This clonotype was counted between two and nine times. The chain combines TRBV10-3 with TRBJ2-4, with 8 bases lining up with TRBD2. V trimming: 0 bases; J trimming: 5 bases; junction bases outside the gene matches: 6. Germline lookup yields CDR1 ENHRY and CDR2 SYGVKD. The CDR3 is 16 residues long. The CDR3 DNA sequence: TGTGCCATCAGTGAGTCTCTGCAGCGGGGGCAAAACATTCAGTACTTC. This translates into CAISESLQRGQNIQYF.

V usage is TRBV20-1 and J usage is TRBJ2-7, with D uncertain. Deletions cut 0 bases from V and 0 bases from J, with 12 bases between. In germline, CDR1 is DFQATT, CDR2 SNEGSKA (reference sequence). The CDR3 has 15 amino acids. The CDR3 reads CSARDWSPPSYEQYF. CDR3 sequence (DNA): TGCAGTGCTAGAGATTGGAGTCCTCCCTCCTACGAGCAGTACTTC.

The CDR3 coding sequence is TGCGCCAGCAGCCAAGGAATAGCGGGGGGCCTAGCCAAAAACATTCAGTACTTC. As protein: CASSQGIAGGLAKNIQYF. V and J are TRBV4-1 and TRBJ2-4; 10 nucleotides agree with TRBD2. V lost 1 base and J lost 0; bases outside the gene matches: 6. Germline V gene lookup returns CDR1 MGHRA and CDR2 YSYEKL. This CDR3 is 18 amino acids long.

This clonotype was counted a few times. V and J are TRBV29-1 and TRBJ1-6; D remains ambiguous. Trimming took 3 bases from V and 9 from J, leaving 15 bases between them. The CDR3 totals 14 residues. The V gene's germline CDR1 is SQVTM and CDR2 ANQGSEA. CDR3 bases: TGCAGCGTTGAGCGGGCGGGGTCGATTTCACCCCTCCACTTT. It translates to CSVERAGSISPLHF.

The chain combines TRBV20-1 with TRBJ1-5, with D maybe TRBD1 (5 bases). The V and J ends lost 3 bases and 4 bases respectively, with 16 bases between them. CDR1 is DFQATT, CDR2 SNEGSKA, per germline (reference sequence). The CDR3 sequence is 15 residues long. CDR3 nucleotides: TGCAGTGCTAGGGACGGGGGGTTGGGGAATCAGCCCCAGCATTTT. This codes for CSARDGGLGNQPQHF.

The rearrangement joins TRBV4-1 to TRBJ2-5; D is uncertain. The J call could be wrong; TRBJ2-7 is a better fit for the DNA end. This CDR3 has 14 residues. CDR1 and CDR2 (germline): MGHRA, YSYEKL. Here the CDR3 DNA reads TGCGCCAGCAGCCAAGACGAGGATTTCTACGAGCAGTACTTC. Its translation is CASSQDEDFYEQYF.

This clonotype was detected ten times or more. The chain carries TRBV10-3 and TRBJ1-2; D unclear. Germline CDR1 reads ENHRY; CDR2 reads SYGVKD. This CDR3 contains 15 residues. V lost 6 bases, J lost 5 bases, and 19 bases lay in between. CDR3 sequence: CAIRSGPPLGYGYTF. The DNA of the CDR3 is TGTGCCATCAGATCCGGGCCCCCACTAGGGTATGGCTACACCTTC.

This clonotype was seen a handful of times. Here the CDR3 reads CASRKRGADTQYF. The DNA of the CDR3 is TGCGCCAGCAGAAAGCGGGGGGCAGATACGCAGTATTTT. This rearrangement joins TRBV4-1 to TRBJ2-3; 9 bases match TRBD2. Trimming cost V 6 bases and J 4 bases; bases outside gene matches: 2. This CDR3 has 13 amino acids. Per the germline V gene, CDR1 is MGHRA and CDR2 is YSYEKL.

The chain combines TRBV19 with TRBJ1-5; D is possibly TRBD1 (5 bases). The germline V gene encodes CDR1 LNHDA and CDR2 SQIVND (reference sequence). V lost 1 base to trimming and J lost 4 bases, with 11 bases between them. There are 15 residues in the CDR3. The CDR3 reads CASSIGTGYNQPQHF. DNA for the CDR3: TGTGCCAGTAGTATAGGAACAGGCTATAATCAGCCCCAGCATTTT.

The chain is built from TRBV7-9 and TRBJ2-5, with D uncertain. The CDR3 contains 14 residues. Germline lookup yields CDR1 SEHNR and CDR2 FQNEAQ (reference sequence). V dropped 5 bases and J dropped 11 bases, with 21 bases sitting between them. The CDR3 DNA reads as TGTGCCAGCAGCCTGCTAGGAATGGGGAATGAGCAGTACTTC. The encoded protein is CASSLLGMGNEQYF.

This clonotype occurred a few times. V gene TRBV20-1 combines with J gene TRBJ2-1; D possibly corresponds to TRBD2 (6 bases). The CDR3 totals 14 residues. Germline CDR1 reads DFQATT; CDR2 reads SNEGSKA (reference sequence). Trimming cost V 1 base and J 5 bases, with 12 bases left between them. The CDR3 reads CSARVGLADNEQFF. The CDR3 DNA sequence: TGCAGTGCTAGAGTTGGTTTAGCGGACAATGAGCAGTTCTTC.

CDR3 amino acids: CSALHTGTNEKLFF. CDR3 in DNA: TGCAGTGCTTTGCACACAGGGACTAATGAAAAACTGTTTTTT. J is TRBJ1-4 and V is TRBV20-1; a possible D gene is TRBD1 (6 bases). The CDR3 length is 14 residues. Germline assignment: CDR1 DFQATT and CDR2 SNEGSKA (reference sequence). V gave up 5 bases and J gave up 2 bases, with 12 bases separating them.

In this sample, this clonotype turned up a few times. V and J are TRBV27 and TRBJ2-3; 11 bases agree with TRBD2. CDR3 length equals 18 residues. CDR1 and CDR2 (germline): MNHEY, SMNVEV (reference sequence). Losses at the gene ends were 6 bases for V and 1 base for J; bases not matched to a gene: 12. In DNA form, the CDR3 reads TGTGCCAGCAGCCATATCCCCTTTAGCGGGAGGGGCACAGATACGCAGTATTTT. The encoded protein is CASSHIPFSGRGTDTQYF.

This clonotype was seen more than once but under ten times. The rearrangement joins TRBV12-3 or TRBV12-4 to TRBJ2-5, with a possible D match to TRBD1 (5 bases). CDR3 length equals 11 residues. The V end lost 3 bases, the J end lost 11 bases, and 10 bases lay between the germline ends. The CDR3 DNA is TGTGCCAGCAGTTTCCGACAGAGGCAGTACTTC. Protein: CASSFRQRQYF.

This clonotype was picked up a small number of times. The gene calls are TRBV20-1 and TRBJ1-6; D is undetermined. This CDR3 region has 14 residues. V was cut by 7 bases and J by 0 bases, with 10 bases left in between. CDR1 and CDR2 from the germline V gene are DFQATT and SNEGSKA (reference sequence). CDR3 DNA: TGCAGTGACACAGCGAGCTCCTATAATTCACCCCTCCACTTT. This translates into CSDTASSYNSPLHF.

This clonotype was seen more than once but under ten times. The chain employs TRBV7-6 and TRBJ2-3; 8 positions agree with TRBD2. After removal of 1 base from V and 2 bases from J, the junction contained 8 bases not matched to a gene. Germline CDR1 and CDR2: SGHVS and FNYEAQ. The CDR3 is 17 residues long. DNA of the CDR3: TGTGCCAGCAGCTTAGGGACTAGCCCCAAACCCACAGATACGCAGTATTTT. Translating gives CASSLGTSPKPTDTQYF.

This clonotype was detected a few times. V is TRBV20-1 and J is TRBJ1-6; 8 bases agree with TRBD1. Looked up from germline, CDR1 is DFQATT and CDR2 is SNEGSKA (reference sequence). The CDR3 has 13 residues. V was clipped by 5 bases and J by 8 bases; unmatched bases: 5. The chain's CDR3 is CSARRGLDSPLHF. The CDR3 coding sequence is TGCAGTGCTCGCAGGGGGCTGGATTCACCCCTCCACTTT.

This clonotype has at least ten counts. This chain links TRBV29-1 with TRBJ1-2; TRBD1 agrees at 7 bases. The CDR3 contains 13 residues. Germline V gives CDR1 SQVTM, CDR2 ANQGSEA. Unmatched junction bases numbered 5, after V lost 3 bases and J lost 4 bases. The CDR3 nucleotides read TGCAGCGTTGAGGACAGGCCACCCTATGGCTACACCTTC. Residues: CSVEDRPPYGYTF.